This T cell receptor (beta chain) was identified during a study of blood T cell repertoires in COVID-19. The table lists this clone with a few counts. Measured with immunoSEQ multiplex PCR; TCRdb has only the in-frame clones, and not every one. The profile shows 60,000 or so clones, around 79% of them singletons. This CDR3 is 16 amino acids long. CDR1 and CDR2 (germline): SNHLY, FYNNEI. Trimming left V 4 bases short and J 3 bases short, with 15 bases between. Sequenced material: peripheral blood. The TCR originated in a man between 60 and 75 years old with acute or convalescent COVID-19. This rearrangement joins TRBV2 to TRBJ1-4; D possibly corresponds to TRBD1 (6 bases). CDR3 residues: CASSVRGAGSNEKLFF. The CDR3 DNA reads as TGTGCCAGCAGTGTCCGGGGGGCAGGATCTAATGAAAAACTGTTTTTT.